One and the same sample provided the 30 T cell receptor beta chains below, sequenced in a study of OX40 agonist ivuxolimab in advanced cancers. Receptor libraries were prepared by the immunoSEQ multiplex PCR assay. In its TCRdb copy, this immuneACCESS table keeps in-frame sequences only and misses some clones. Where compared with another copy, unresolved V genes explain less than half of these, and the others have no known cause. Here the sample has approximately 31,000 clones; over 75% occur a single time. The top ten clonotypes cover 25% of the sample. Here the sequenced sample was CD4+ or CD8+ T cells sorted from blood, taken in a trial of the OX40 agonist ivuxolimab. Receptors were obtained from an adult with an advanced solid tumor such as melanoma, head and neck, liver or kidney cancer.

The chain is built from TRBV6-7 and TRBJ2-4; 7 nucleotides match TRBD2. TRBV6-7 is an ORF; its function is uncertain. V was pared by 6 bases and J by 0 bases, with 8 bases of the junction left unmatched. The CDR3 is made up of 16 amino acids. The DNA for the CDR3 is TGTGCCAGCAGCCCGGGAGGCGGGCTAGCCAAAAACATTCAGTACTTC. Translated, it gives CASSPGGGLAKNIQYF.

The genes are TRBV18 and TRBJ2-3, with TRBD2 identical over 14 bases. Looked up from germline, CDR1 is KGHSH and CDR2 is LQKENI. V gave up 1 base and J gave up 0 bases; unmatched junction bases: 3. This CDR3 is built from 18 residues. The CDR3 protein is CASSPRTSGRRSTDTQYF. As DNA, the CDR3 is TGTGCCAGCTCACCACGGACTAGCGGGAGGAGGAGCACAGATACGCAGTATTTT.

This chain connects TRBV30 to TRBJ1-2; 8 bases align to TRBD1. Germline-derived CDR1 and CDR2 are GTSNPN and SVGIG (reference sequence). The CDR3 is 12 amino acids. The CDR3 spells CARGQGAYGYTF. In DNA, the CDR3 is TGTGCTCGAGGACAGGGAGCCTATGGCTACACCTTC.

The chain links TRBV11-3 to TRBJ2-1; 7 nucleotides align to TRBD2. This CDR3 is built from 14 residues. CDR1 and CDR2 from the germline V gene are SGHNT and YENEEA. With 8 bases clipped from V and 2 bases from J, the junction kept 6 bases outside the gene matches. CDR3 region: CASSAGSTYNEQFF. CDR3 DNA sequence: TGTGCCAGCTCAGCGGGGAGTACCTACAATGAGCAGTTCTTC.

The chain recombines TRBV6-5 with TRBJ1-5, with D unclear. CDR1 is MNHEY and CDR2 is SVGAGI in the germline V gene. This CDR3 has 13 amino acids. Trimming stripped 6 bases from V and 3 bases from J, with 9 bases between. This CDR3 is CASRVGINQPQHF. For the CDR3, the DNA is TGTGCCAGCAGAGTCGGGATCAATCAGCCCCAGCATTTT.

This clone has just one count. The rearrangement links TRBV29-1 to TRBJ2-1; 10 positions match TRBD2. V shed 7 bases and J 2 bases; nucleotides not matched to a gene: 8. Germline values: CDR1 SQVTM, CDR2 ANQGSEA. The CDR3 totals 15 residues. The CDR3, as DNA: TGCAGCGGAGCCAGCGGGAGGGTACCCTACAATGAGCAGTTCTTC. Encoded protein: CSGASGRVPYNEQFF.

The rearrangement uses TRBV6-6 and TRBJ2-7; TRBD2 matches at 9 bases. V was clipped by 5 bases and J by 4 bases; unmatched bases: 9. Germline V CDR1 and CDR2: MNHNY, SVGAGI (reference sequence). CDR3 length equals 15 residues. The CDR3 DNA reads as TGTGCCAGCAGTAGAGTAGCGGGAGTTACTTACGAGCAGTACTTC. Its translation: CASSRVAGVTYEQYF.

CDR3 region: CASSFIGRADTQYF. CDR3 DNA sequence: TGTGCCAGCAGTTTCATCGGGAGAGCAGATACGCAGTATTTT. The J gene is TRBJ2-3, the V gene TRBV28, with a weak D call TRBD2 (6 bases). V was shortened by 3 bases and J by 4 bases, with 11 bases between the two germline ends. The CDR3 runs to 14 residues. Germline V gene sequence: CDR1 MDHEN, CDR2 SYDVKM.

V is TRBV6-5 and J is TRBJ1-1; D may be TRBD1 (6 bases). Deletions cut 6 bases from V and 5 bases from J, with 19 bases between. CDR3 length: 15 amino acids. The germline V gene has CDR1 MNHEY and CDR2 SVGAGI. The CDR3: CASSRTGFGGTEAFF. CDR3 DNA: TGTGCCAGCAGCCGTACAGGGTTCGGGGGTACTGAAGCTTTCTTT.

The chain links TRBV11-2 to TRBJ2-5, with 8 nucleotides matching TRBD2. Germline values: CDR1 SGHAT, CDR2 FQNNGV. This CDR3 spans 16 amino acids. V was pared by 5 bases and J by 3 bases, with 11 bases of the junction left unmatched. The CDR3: CASSRRTSSSEETQYF. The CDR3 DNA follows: TGTGCCAGCAGCCGACGGACTAGCTCGTCGGAAGAGACCCAGTACTTC.

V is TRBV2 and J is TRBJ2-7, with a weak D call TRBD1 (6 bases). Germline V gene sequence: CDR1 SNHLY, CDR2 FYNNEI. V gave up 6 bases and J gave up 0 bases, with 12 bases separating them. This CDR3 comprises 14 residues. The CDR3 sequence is CASRWTESSYEQYF. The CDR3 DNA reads TGTGCCAGCAGGTGGACAGAGAGCTCCTACGAGCAGTACTTC.

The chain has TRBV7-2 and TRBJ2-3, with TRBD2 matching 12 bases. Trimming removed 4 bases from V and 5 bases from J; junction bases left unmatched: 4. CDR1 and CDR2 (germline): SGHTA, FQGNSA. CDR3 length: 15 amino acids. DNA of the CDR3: TGTGCCAGCAGCTCCGGACTAGCGGGACTAGATACGCAGTATTTT. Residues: CASSSGLAGLDTQYF.

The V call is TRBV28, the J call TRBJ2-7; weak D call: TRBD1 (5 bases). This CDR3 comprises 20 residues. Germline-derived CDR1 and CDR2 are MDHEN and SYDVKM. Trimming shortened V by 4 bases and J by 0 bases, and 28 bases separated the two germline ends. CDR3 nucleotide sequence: TGTGCCAGCAGTTCCTCTGTCTTGGCAGGGAAGCAGAAAAGCTCCTACGAGCAGTACTTC. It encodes CASSSSVLAGKQKSSYEQYF.

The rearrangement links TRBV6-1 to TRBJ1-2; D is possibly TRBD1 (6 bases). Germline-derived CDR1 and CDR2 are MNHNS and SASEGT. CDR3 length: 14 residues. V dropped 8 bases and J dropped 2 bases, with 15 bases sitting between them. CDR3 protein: CASAPGQSNYGYTF. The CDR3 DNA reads TGTGCCAGCGCACCAGGACAGTCAAACTATGGCTACACCTTC.

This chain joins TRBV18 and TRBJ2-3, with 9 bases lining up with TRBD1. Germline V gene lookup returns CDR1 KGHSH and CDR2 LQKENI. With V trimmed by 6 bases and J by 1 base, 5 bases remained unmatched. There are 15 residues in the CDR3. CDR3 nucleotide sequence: TGTGCCAGCTCCCAGAGGACAGGGGGCACAGATACGCAGTATTTT. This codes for CASSQRTGGTDTQYF.

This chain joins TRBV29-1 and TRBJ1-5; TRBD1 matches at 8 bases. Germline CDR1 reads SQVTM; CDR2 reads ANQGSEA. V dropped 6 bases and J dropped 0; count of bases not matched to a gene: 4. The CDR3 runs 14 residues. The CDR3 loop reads CSVTGQGSNQPQHF. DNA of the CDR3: TGCAGCGTAACCGGACAGGGTAGCAATCAGCCCCAGCATTTT.

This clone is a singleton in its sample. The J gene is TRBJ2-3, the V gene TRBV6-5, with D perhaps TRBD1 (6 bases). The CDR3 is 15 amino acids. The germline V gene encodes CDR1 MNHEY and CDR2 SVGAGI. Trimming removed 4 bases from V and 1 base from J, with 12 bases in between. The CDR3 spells CASSSGQPRTDTQYF. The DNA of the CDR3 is TGTGCCAGCAGTTCCGGACAGCCTCGCACAGATACGCAGTATTTT.

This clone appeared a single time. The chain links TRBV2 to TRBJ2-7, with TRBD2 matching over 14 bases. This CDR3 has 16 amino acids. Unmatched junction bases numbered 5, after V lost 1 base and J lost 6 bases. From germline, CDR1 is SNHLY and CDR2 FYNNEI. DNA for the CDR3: TGTGCCAGCAGTGAAGGGTTTGGACTAGCGGGAGGCGAGCAGTACTTC. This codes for CASSEGFGLAGGEQYF.

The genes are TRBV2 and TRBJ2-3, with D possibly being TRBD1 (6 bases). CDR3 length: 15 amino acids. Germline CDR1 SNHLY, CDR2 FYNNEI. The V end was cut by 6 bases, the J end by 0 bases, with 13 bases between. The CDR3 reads CASRRRDISTDTQYF. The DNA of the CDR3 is TGTGCCAGCAGACGTCGGGACATTAGCACAGATACGCAGTATTTT.

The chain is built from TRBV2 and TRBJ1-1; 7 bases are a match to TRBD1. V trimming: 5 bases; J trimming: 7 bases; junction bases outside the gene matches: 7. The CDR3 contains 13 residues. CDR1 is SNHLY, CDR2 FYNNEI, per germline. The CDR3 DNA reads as TGTGCCAGCAGTCTCTACCGGGACAGTGAAGCTTTCTTT. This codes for CASSLYRDSEAFF.

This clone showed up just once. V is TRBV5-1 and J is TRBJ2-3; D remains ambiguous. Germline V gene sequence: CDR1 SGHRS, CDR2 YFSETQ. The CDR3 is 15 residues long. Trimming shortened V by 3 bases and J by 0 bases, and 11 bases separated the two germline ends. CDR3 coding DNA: TGCGCCAGCAGCTCTAGTATCTCCAGCACAGATACGCAGTATTTT. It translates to CASSSSISSTDTQYF.

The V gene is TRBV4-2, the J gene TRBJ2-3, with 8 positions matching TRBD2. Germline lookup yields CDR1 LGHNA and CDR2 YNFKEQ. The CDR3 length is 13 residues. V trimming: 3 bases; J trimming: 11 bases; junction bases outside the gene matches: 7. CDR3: CASSQVPGLEQYF. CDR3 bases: TGTGCCAGCAGCCAGGTACCGGGACTAGAGCAGTATTTT.

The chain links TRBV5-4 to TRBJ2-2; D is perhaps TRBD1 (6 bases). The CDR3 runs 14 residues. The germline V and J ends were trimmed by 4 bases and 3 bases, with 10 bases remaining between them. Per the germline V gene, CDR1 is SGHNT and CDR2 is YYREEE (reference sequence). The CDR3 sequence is CASSVTGYTGELFF. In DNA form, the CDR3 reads TGTGCCAGCAGCGTTACAGGGTACACCGGGGAGCTGTTTTTT.

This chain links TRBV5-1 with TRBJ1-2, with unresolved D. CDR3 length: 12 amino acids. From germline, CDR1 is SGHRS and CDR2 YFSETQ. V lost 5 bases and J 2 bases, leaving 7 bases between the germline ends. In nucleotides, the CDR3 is TGCGCCAGCAGTCAAGCCAACTATGGCTACACCTTC. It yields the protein CASSQANYGYTF.

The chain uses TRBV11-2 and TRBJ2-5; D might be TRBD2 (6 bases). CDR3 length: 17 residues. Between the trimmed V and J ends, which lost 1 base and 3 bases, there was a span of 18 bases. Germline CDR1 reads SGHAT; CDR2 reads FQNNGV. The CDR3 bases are TGTGCCAGCAGCTTAGGGGTTGTCGGAGGGACCGAAGAGACCCAGTACTTC. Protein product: CASSLGVVGGTEETQYF. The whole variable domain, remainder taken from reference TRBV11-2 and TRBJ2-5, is EAGVAQSPRYKIIEKRQSVAFWCNPISGHATLYWYQQILGQGPKLLIQFQNNGVVDDSQLPKDRFSAERLKGVDSTLKIQPAKLEDSAVYLCASSLGVVGGTEETQYFGPGTRLLVL.

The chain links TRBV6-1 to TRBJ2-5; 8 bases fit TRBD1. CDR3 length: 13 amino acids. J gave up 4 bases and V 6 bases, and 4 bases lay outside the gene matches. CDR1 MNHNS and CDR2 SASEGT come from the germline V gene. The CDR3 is CASSIQGGETQYF. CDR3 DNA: TGTGCCAGCAGCATACAGGGGGGAGAGACCCAGTACTTC.

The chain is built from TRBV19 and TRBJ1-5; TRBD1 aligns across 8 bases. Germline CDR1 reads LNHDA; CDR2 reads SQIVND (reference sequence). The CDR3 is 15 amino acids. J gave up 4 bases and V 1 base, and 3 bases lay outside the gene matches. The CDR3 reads CASSIGTGGNQPQHF. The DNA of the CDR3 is TGTGCCAGTAGTATAGGCACAGGGGGGAATCAGCCCCAGCATTTT.

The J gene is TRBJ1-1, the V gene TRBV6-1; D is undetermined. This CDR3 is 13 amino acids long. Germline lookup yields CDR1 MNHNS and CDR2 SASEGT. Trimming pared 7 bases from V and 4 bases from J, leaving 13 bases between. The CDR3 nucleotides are TGTGCCAGCACACCTAGAGGGTCCACTGAAGCTTTCTTT. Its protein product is CASTPRGSTEAFF.

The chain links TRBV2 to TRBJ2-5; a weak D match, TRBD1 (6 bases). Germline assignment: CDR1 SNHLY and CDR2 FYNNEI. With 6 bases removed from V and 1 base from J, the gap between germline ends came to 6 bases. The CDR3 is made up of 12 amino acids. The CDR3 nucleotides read TGTGCCAGCAGAGGGGGCCAAGAGACCCAGTACTTC. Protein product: CASRGGQETQYF.

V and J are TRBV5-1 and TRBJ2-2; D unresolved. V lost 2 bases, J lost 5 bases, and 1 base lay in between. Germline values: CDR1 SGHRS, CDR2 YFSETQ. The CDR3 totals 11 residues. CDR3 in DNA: TGCGCCAGCAGCTTTACCGGGGAGCTGTTTTTT. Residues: CASSFTGELFF.